These 9 T cell receptor beta chains share one sample of origin, sequenced in a study of T cell responses to AZD1222 COVID-19 vaccine. The data were produced by immunoSEQ multiplex PCR, yet TCRdb's version contains in-frame clones alone and is incomplete. The data show fewer than 120,000 clones, 81% seen once. The sequenced sample was peripheral blood, obtained on day 0 of AZD1222 vaccination. The receptors shown here come from an adult in good health.

The J gene is TRBJ2-5, the V gene TRBV7-6; D not certain. Germline CDR1 reads SGHVS; CDR2 reads FNYEAQ. Trimming removed 2 bases from V and 2 bases from J, with 12 bases in between. This CDR3 has 15 amino acids. The CDR3 reads CASSLSYRRQETQYF. CDR3 coding DNA: TGTGCCAGCAGCTTATCTTATCGACGGCAAGAGACCCAGTACTTC.

This clone was detected only once. This chain links TRBV25-1 with TRBJ1-3; D is undetermined. V lost 2 bases and J 0 bases, leaving 5 bases between the germline ends. The germline CDR1 and CDR2 sequences are MGHDK and SYGVNS. The CDR3 is 14 amino acids. As DNA, the CDR3 is TGTGCCAGCAGTGAACTTTCCTCTGGAAACACCATATATTTT. As protein: CASSELSSGNTIYF.

This sequence joins TRBV7-2 and TRBJ1-6; D uncertain. Germline-derived CDR1 and CDR2 are SGHTA and FQGNSA. Trimming took 1 base from V and 6 from J, leaving 7 bases between them. The CDR3 spans 14 residues. CDR3 in DNA: TGTGCCAGCAGCTTAGTCCCCCGTAATTCACCCCTCCACTTT. Translated: CASSLVPRNSPLHF.

The rearrangement joins TRBV13 to TRBJ1-1, with TRBD1 as a possible D gene (6 bases). The ends were cut back, 1 base at V and 1 base at J, with 7 bases in the middle. This CDR3 region has 14 residues. Germline lookup yields CDR1 PRHDT and CDR2 FYEKMQ (reference sequence). The CDR3 loop reads CASSLDRENTEAFF. The CDR3 nucleotides are TGTGCCAGCAGCTTAGACAGGGAGAACACTGAAGCTTTCTTT.

This chain uses TRBV5-5 with TRBJ1-2; the D is unclear. The V end lost 4 bases, the J end lost 6 bases, and 16 bases lay between the germline ends. The CDR3 covers 14 residues. Germline V gene lookup returns CDR1 SGHKS and CDR2 YYEKEE (reference sequence). The CDR3 loop is CASSGLEGYNGYTF. The CDR3 DNA is TGTGCCAGCAGCGGGTTGGAGGGTTATAATGGCTACACCTTC.

The V call is TRBV28, the J call TRBJ1-2; TRBD1 is a possible D gene (5 bases). Per germline, CDR1 MDHEN and CDR2 SYDVKM. With 6 bases removed from V and 1 base from J, the gap between germline ends came to 18 bases. This CDR3 has 16 amino acids. CDR3 bases: TGTGCCAGCAGCTTGATCTCAGGGACCCTTAACTATGGCTACACCTTC. Its translation: CASSLISGTLNYGYTF.

The rearrangement links TRBV7-2 to TRBJ2-6, with 9 positions matching TRBD2. Germline CDR1 is SGHTA and CDR2 is FQGNSA. The CDR3 has 17 residues. V was clipped by 5 bases and J by 0 bases; unmatched bases: 5. The CDR3 bases are TGTGCCAGCAGCCCGACTAGCGGAAGCTCTGGGGCCAACGTCCTGACTTTC. This sequence encodes CASSPTSGSSGANVLTF.

This clone has a handful of counts. The genes are TRBV18 and TRBJ1-2; no clear D gene. The CDR3 loop spans 15 amino acids. CDR1 KGHSH and CDR2 LQKENI come from the germline V gene. The V end lost 3 bases, the J end lost 7 bases, and 18 bases lay between the germline ends. In nucleotides, the CDR3 is TGTGCCAGCTCACCTGGCTCGGGCCCGTTACGTGGCTACACCTTC. Its translation is CASSPGSGPLRGYTF.

The rearrangement joins TRBV9 to TRBJ1-4; D gene ambiguous. The length of the CDR3 is 16 residues. Germline CDR1 SGDLS, CDR2 YYNGEE. Trimming left V 0 bases short and J 0 bases short, with 9 bases between. Here the CDR3 DNA reads TGTGCCAGCAGCGTAGCTCCAGTTACAACTAATGAAAAACTGTTTTTT. Its translation: CASSVAPVTTNEKLFF.